These 8 T cell receptor beta chains were sequenced from one sample in a study of early stage breast cancer tumors. Only in-frame clones appear in the TCRdb table, and some are missing; sequencing was by immunoSEQ multiplex PCR. The sample includes tens of thousands of clones, about 80% of them seen just once. Sequenced: blood. These receptors all come from a person in their sixties with breast cancer.

The chain uses TRBV19 and TRBJ2-5; 13 bases agree with TRBD2. The junction had 6 bases not matched to a gene; V was cut back by 3 bases and J by 2 bases. Per the germline V gene, CDR1 is LNHDA and CDR2 is SQIVND (reference sequence). This CDR3 region has 17 residues. The CDR3 bases are TGTGCCAGTAGTATGTCCCGGGGACTAGCGGGACAAGAGACCCAGTACTTC. Translated, it gives CASSMSRGLAGQETQYF.

The V gene is TRBV18, the J gene TRBJ1-1; D unclear. The CDR3 loop spans 16 amino acids. Looked up from germline, CDR1 is KGHSH and CDR2 is LQKENI. Between the trimmed V and J ends, which lost 0 bases and 1 base, there was a span of 12 bases. DNA of the CDR3: TGTGCCAGCTCACCACCGTCCATTAGACAGAACACTGAAGCTTTCTTT. Translation: CASSPPSIRQNTEAFF.

In its sample, this clone was seen a few times. The chain uses TRBV27 and TRBJ2-2; tentatively, D is TRBD1 (6 bases). This CDR3 region has 16 residues. Per the germline V gene, CDR1 is MNHEY and CDR2 is SMNVEV (reference sequence). V was clipped by 5 bases and J by 4 bases, with 17 bases between them. CDR3 coding DNA: TGTGCCAGCAGTATCGACAGGACCGAGGGCACCGGGGAGCTGTTTTTT. Amino acids: CASSIDRTEGTGELFF.

The chain couples TRBV4-3 to TRBJ1-2; 8 nucleotides align to TRBD1. The V and J ends lost 1 base and 4 bases, in that order; junction bases with no gene match: 5. CDR1 LGHNA and CDR2 YSLEER come from the germline V gene. CDR3 length equals 15 residues. CDR3 sequence reads: CASSQAAGGSYGYTF. The DNA for the CDR3 is TGCGCCAGCAGCCAAGCGGCAGGGGGCTCCTATGGCTACACCTTC.

This chain connects TRBV4-3 to TRBJ2-3; the match to TRBD1 covers 9 bases. Per germline, CDR1 LGHNA and CDR2 YSLEER. The CDR3 sequence is 16 residues long. With V trimmed by 3 bases and J by 6 bases, 10 bases remained unmatched. The CDR3, as DNA: TGCGCCAGCAGCCATTTTACTGGGACAGGGATTGATACGCAGTATTTT. The encoded protein is CASSHFTGTGIDTQYF.

This clone was observed a few times. This rearrangement joins TRBV6-4 to TRBJ1-2; D gene uncertain. Germline V gene lookup returns CDR1 MRHNA and CDR2 SNTAGT. Trimming removed 2 bases from V and 7 bases from J, with 11 bases in between. The length of the CDR3 is 13 residues. The CDR3 DNA reads TGTGCCAGCAGTGACGAGGGATGGAGTGGCTACACCTTC. Encoded protein: CASSDEGWSGYTF.

This clone appeared once. This chain connects TRBV2 to TRBJ2-1, with 11 bases aligning to TRBD2. Germline CDR1 reads SNHLY; CDR2 reads FYNNEI. CDR3 size: 14 residues. Trimming removed 6 bases from V and 5 bases from J; junction bases left unmatched: 3. CDR3: CASRGTSGNNEQFF. As DNA, the CDR3 is TGTGCCAGCAGGGGGACTAGCGGAAACAATGAGCAGTTCTTC. Together with reference TRBV2 and TRBJ2-1, the CDR3 gives the full variable domain: EPEVTQTPSHQVTQMGQEVILRCVPISNHLYFYWYRQILGQKVEFLVSFYNNEISEKSEIFDDQFSVERPDGSNFTLKIRSTKLEDSAMYFCASRGTSGNNEQFFGPGTRLTVL.

The V call is TRBV6-1, the J call TRBJ1-4; maybe TRBD1 (6 bases). V was trimmed by 0 bases and J by 10 bases, leaving 15 bases between them. The germline CDR1 and CDR2 sequences are MNHNS and SASEGT. The length of the CDR3 is 15 residues. The CDR3 DNA follows: TGTGCCAGCAGTGAAGCCGGTGCAGGGGATGGAAAACTGTTTTTT. It translates to CASSEAGAGDGKLFF.